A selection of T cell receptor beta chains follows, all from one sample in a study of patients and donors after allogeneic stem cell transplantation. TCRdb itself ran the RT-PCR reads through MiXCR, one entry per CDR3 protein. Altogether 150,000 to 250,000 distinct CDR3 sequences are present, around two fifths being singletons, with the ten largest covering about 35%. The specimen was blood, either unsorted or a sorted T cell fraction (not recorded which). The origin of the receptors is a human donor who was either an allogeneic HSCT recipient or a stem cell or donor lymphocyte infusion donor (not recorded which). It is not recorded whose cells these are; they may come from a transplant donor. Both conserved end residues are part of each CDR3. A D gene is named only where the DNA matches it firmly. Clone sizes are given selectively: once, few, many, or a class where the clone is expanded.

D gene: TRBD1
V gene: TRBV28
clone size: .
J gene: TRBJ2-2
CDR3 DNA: TGTGCCAGCAGTTACCAGGGACAGGGCGGGGAGCTGTTTTTT
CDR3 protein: CASSYQGQGGELFF

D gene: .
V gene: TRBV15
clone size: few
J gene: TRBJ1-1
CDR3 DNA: TGTGCCACAGGGGTGACCATAAACACTGAAGCTTTCTTT
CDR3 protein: CATGVTINTEAFF

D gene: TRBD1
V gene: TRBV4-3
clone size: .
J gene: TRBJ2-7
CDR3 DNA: TGCGCCAGCAGCCAAGGACAGGGAATAGGCTACGAGCAGTACTTC
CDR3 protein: CASSQGQGIGYEQYF

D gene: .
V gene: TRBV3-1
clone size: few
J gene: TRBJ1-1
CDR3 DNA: TGTGCCAGCAGCCAAGGGGGGGATTGGGCTGAAGCTTTCTTT
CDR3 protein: CASSQGGDWAEAFF

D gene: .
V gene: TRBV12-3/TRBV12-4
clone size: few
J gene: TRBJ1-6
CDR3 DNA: TGTGCCAGCTCCCCCGGGGTATCACCCCTCCACTTT
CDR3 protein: CASSPGVSPLHF

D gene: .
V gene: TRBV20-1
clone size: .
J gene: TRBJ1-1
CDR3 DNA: TGCAGTGCTAGTGAGGGTGCTTTCTTT
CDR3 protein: CSASEGAFF

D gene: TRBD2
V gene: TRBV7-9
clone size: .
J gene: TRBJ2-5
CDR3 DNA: TGTGCCAGCAGCTTCAGGCGGGAGGAGGAGACCCAGTACTTC
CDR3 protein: CASSFRREEETQYF

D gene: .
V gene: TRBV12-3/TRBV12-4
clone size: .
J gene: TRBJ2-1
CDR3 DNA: TGTGCCAGCAGGGGTATAGACAATGAGCAGTTCTTC
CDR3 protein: CASRGIDNEQFF

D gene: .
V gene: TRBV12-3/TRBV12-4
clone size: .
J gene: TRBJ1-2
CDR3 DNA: TGTGCCAGCAGCTCCACTGAGACCCAGGATTACCAAGGCTACACCTTC
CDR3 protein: CASSSTETQDYQGYTF

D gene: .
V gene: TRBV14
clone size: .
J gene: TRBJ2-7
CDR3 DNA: TGTGCCAGCAGCCATACGACAGAATACGAGCAGTACTTC
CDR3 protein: CASSHTTEYEQYF

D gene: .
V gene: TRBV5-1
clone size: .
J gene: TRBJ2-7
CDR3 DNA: TGCGCCAGCAGCGAGGAACTAAGCTCCTACGAGCAGTACTTC
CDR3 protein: CASSEELSSYEQYF

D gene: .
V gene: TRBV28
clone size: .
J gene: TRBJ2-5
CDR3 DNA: TGTGCCAGCGGGAGTAGTACCCAGTACTTC
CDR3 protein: CASGSSTQYF

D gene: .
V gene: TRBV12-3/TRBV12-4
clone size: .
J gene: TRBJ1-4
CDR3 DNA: TGTGCCAGCAGTTTTCCCCGATTTCACCTAGGCCGAAATGAAAAACTGTTTTTT
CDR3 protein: CASSFPRFHLGRNEKLFF

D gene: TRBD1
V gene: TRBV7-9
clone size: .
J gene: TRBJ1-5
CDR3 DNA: TGTGCCAGCAGCCATCCCGACAGGGGCACCAATCAGCCCCAGCATTTT
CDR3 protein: CASSHPDRGTNQPQHF